Shown below are 27 T cell receptor beta chains from a single sample sequenced in a study of T-cell memory formation after mild COVID-19. TCRdb re-called the 5' RACE reads with MiXCR, one entry per CDR3 protein. The sample lists more than 450,000 distinct CDR3 sequences; approximately 19% were seen once. Material: PBMCs or a T cell subset sorted from them (not recorded which). These receptors were taken from an adult woman who had mild COVID-19 (a few samples of this study predate the infection). Cell type and time point are not known.

Ten or more counts support this clonotype. This rearrangement joins TRBV7-2 to TRBJ2-1, with 12 bases that match TRBD2. This CDR3 has 16 amino acids. Germline values: CDR1 SGHTA, CDR2 FQGNSA. J lost 3 bases, V lost 3 bases, and 3 bases had no gene match. CDR3 nucleotides: TGTGCCAGCAGCTTGTGGACTAGCGGGGACTACAATGAGCAGTTCTTC. Protein: CASSLWTSGDYNEQFF.

This clonotype was detected many times. The chain has TRBV5-5 and TRBJ1-2; TRBD1 matches 8 bases. There are 16 residues in the CDR3. The germline gives CDR1 SGHKS, CDR2 YYEKEE (reference sequence). The ends lost 0 bases at V and 2 bases at J; junction bases unmatched: 6. The CDR3 region is CASSLGTGTLNYGYTF. The CDR3 DNA sequence: TGTGCCAGCAGCTTGGGGACAGGGACTCTCAACTATGGCTACACCTTC.

This clonotype was counted between two and nine times. The CDR3 sequence is CASSYDGRDNEKLFF. The CDR3 DNA is TGTGCCAGCAGTTACGATGGCAGGGACAATGAAAAACTGTTTTTT. J is TRBJ1-4 and V is TRBV6-5, with D perhaps TRBD1 (5 bases). The germline gives CDR1 MNHEY, CDR2 SVGAGI. The CDR3 is 15 amino acids. The V end was cut by 2 bases, the J end by 5 bases, with 12 bases between.

This rearrangement joins TRBV7-2 to TRBJ2-1; possibly TRBD2 for D (5 bases). The CDR3 totals 21 residues. Germline V gene sequence: CDR1 SGHTA, CDR2 FQGNSA. V lost 1 base and J 4 bases, leaving 29 bases between the germline ends. For the CDR3, the DNA is TGTGCCAGCAGCTTAGATCGGGTTCCCCTTCTCGGGATGGGGTTATACAATGAGCAGTTCTTC. This gives the protein CASSLDRVPLLGMGLYNEQFF.

The table lists this clonotype with a few counts. This chain links TRBV5-6 with TRBJ2-3, with D perhaps TRBD2 (6 bases). Germline V gene data show CDR1 as SGHDT and CDR2 as YYEEEE. Trimming removed 1 base at V and 2 bases at J, with 11 bases between. The length of the CDR3 is 15 residues. The DNA for the CDR3 is TGTGCCAGCAGCTTGTGGCGGGATTACACAGATACGCAGTATTTT. This gives the protein CASSLWRDYTDTQYF.

This chain connects TRBV27 to TRBJ1-1; 7 nucleotides align to TRBD1. The germline V gene has CDR1 MNHEY and CDR2 SMNVEV (reference sequence). Trimming removed 5 bases from V and 0 bases from J; junction bases left unmatched: 9. This CDR3 spans 16 amino acids. The CDR3 reads CASSQLKTGMNTEAFF. The CDR3 coding sequence is TGTGCCAGCAGTCAACTCAAGACAGGGATGAACACTGAAGCTTTCTTT.

The chain joins TRBV7-9 to TRBJ2-5; 8 bases are shared with TRBD2. V lost 4 bases, J lost 2 bases, and 6 bases stayed unmatched. The CDR3 length is 15 residues. Germline V CDR1 and CDR2: SEHNR, FQNEAQ (reference sequence). CDR3 nucleotide sequence: TGTGCCAGCAGCTACTCTACTAGCGGACAAGAGACCCAGTACTTC. Translating it yields CASSYSTSGQETQYF.

This chain's CDR3 is CASRLGTLDTQYF. CDR3 in DNA: TGTGCCAGCAGACTTGGAACTTTGGATACGCAGTATTTT. The J gene is TRBJ2-3, the V gene TRBV7-2, with D unresolved. This CDR3 is built from 13 residues. V lost 6 bases, J lost 6 bases, and 13 bases lay in between. Germline V CDR1 and CDR2: SGHTA, FQGNSA.

The genes are TRBV10-3 and TRBJ2-7; 11 bases are a match to TRBD1. The germline V gene has CDR1 ENHRY and CDR2 SYGVKD. Trimming cost V 4 bases and J 1 base; bases outside gene matches: 0. The CDR3 contains 14 residues. CDR3 in amino acids: CAISGDRGSYEQYF. In nucleotides, the CDR3 is TGTGCCATCAGTGGGGACAGGGGGTCCTACGAGCAGTACTTC.

This clonotype was seen a few times. The gene calls are TRBV6-5 and TRBJ2-7; D call uncertain. This CDR3 region has 15 residues. Trimming left V 0 bases short and J 2 bases short, with 11 bases between. Per the germline V gene, CDR1 is MNHEY and CDR2 is SVGAGI. The CDR3 region has the DNA TGTGCCAGCAGTTACTCAGCGCCCGGCCCCTACGAGCAGTACTTC. It yields the protein CASSYSAPGPYEQYF.

Written as DNA, the CDR3 is TGCGCCAGCAGCTTGGTGGGACAGGGAGCAGATACGCAGTATTTT. This codes for CASSLVGQGADTQYF. The genes are TRBV5-1 and TRBJ2-3; 9 bases align to TRBD1. CDR1 is SGHRS and CDR2 is YFSETQ in the germline V gene. V trimming: 0 bases; J trimming: 4 bases; junction bases outside the gene matches: 3. This CDR3 has 15 amino acids.

The V and J genes are TRBV12-3 or TRBV12-4 and TRBJ2-3; D is unresolved. CDR3 size: 12 residues. The ends were cut back, 7 bases at V and 8 bases at J, with 13 bases in the middle. DNA for the CDR3: TGTGCCAGCACCTCCCAGACTGCTACGCAGTATTTT. Amino acids: CASTSQTATQYF.

The chain carries TRBV6-5 and TRBJ2-3, with no clear D. The CDR3 has 12 residues. Trimming cost V 10 bases and J 1 base, with 9 bases left between them. Germline V CDR1 and CDR2: MNHEY, SVGAGI. The CDR3 region has the DNA TGTGCCACCATGGTAGGCACAGATACGCAGTATTTT. It is translated as CATMVGTDTQYF.

This clonotype was detected only a few times. The chain carries TRBV9 and TRBJ2-3; D not resolved. V dropped 3 bases and J dropped 5 bases, with 16 bases sitting between them. This CDR3 is 15 amino acids long. Germline V gene lookup returns CDR1 SGDLS and CDR2 YYNGEE. CDR3: CASSAGQPAEDTQYF. DNA for the CDR3: TGTGCCAGCAGCGCCGGTCAGCCCGCAGAAGATACGCAGTATTTT.

This clonotype was observed at least ten times. The rearrangement joins TRBV25-1 to TRBJ2-5; 7 bases align to TRBD2. The germline CDR1 and CDR2 sequences are MGHDK and SYGVNS. V shed 5 bases, J shed 1 base, and the junction held 10 bases outside the gene matches. The CDR3 length is 16 residues. The CDR3 bases are TGTGCCAGCAGTCCTGGGGGGGAAAGAGCCCAAGAGACCCAGTACTTC. As protein: CASSPGGERAQETQYF.

The rearrangement joins TRBV12-3 or TRBV12-4 to TRBJ2-1; 11 bases map to TRBD1. The V and J ends lost 3 bases and 9 bases, in that order; junction bases with no gene match: 4. The CDR3 spans 14 residues. The CDR3 DNA reads TGTGCCAGCAGTTTCGGGACAGGGGGTGTTGAGCAGTTCTTC. As protein: CASSFGTGGVEQFF.

The chain combines TRBV24-1 with TRBJ2-7, with 13 bases fitting TRBD2. The germline CDR1 and CDR2 sequences are KGHDR and SFDVKD. CDR3 length: 18 amino acids. V lost 5 bases to trimming and J lost 6 bases; unmatched junction nucleotides: 15. CDR3 region: CATSGRLAGGLEACEQYF. For the CDR3, the DNA is TGTGCCACCAGTGGCCGACTAGCGGGAGGCTTGGAGGCATGCGAGCAGTACTTC.

The rearrangement links TRBV27 to TRBJ1-1, with D perhaps TRBD1 (6 bases). CDR3 length equals 14 residues. Germline CDR1 is MNHEY and CDR2 is SMNVEV (reference sequence). The V and J ends lost 4 bases and 3 bases respectively, with 12 bases between them. In DNA form, the CDR3 reads TGTGCCAGCAGTTCCCGTGGACAGTACACTGAAGCTTTCTTT. It specifies CASSSRGQYTEAFF.

The chain carries TRBV24-1 and TRBJ2-7; 7 bases fit TRBD1. Germline loops: CDR1 KGHDR, CDR2 SFDVKD. The CDR3 covers 14 residues. Trimming took 3 bases from V and 3 from J; bases not matched to a gene: 4. The CDR3 DNA sequence: TGTGCCACCAGTGATGTCCGGGACAGCTACGAGCAGTACTTC. Its protein product is CATSDVRDSYEQYF.

The chain combines TRBV10-3 with TRBJ1-1, with 9 bases that match TRBD1. CDR1 is ENHRY and CDR2 is SYGVKD in the germline V gene. The CDR3 covers 15 residues. The junction had 15 bases not matched to a gene; V was cut back by 7 bases and J by 9 bases. Written as DNA, the CDR3 is TGTGCCATCAAGGGAACCGGGACAGGGAAGAGGAAAGCTTTCTTT. It specifies CAIKGTGTGKRKAFF.

J is TRBJ2-2 and V is TRBV9, with 7 bases matching TRBD2. With V trimmed by 2 bases and J by 6 bases, 4 bases remained unmatched. Germline V gene sequence: CDR1 SGDLS, CDR2 YYNGEE. The CDR3 is 14 amino acids. CDR3 DNA: TGTGCCAGCAGCGTTGAACGGGGGGCCGGGGAGCTGTTTTTT. Its protein is CASSVERGAGELFF.

The chain carries TRBV29-1 and TRBJ1-2, with 9 bases identical to TRBD1. CDR3 length equals 13 residues. Trimming at V came to 6 bases and at J to 3 bases, leaving 5 bases not matched to a gene. Germline V CDR1 and CDR2: SQVTM, ANQGSEA. CDR3 nucleotide sequence: TGCAGCGTGAGGACAGGGGCCGACTATGGCTACACCTTC. This translates into CSVRTGADYGYTF.

This rearrangement joins TRBV30 to TRBJ1-5; D is undetermined. V lost 4 bases and J 7 bases, leaving 14 bases between the germline ends. This CDR3 comprises 13 residues. Per germline, CDR1 GTSNPN and CDR2 SVGIG (reference sequence). CDR3 protein: CAWTIGVQQPQHF. In DNA, the CDR3 is TGTGCCTGGACAATTGGGGTCCAACAGCCCCAGCATTTT.

The chain combines TRBV18 with TRBJ2-7; D may match TRBD1 or TRBD2 (5 bases each). V gave up 3 bases and J gave up 0 bases, with 15 bases separating them. CDR1 KGHSH and CDR2 LQKENI come from the germline V gene. The CDR3 is made up of 16 amino acids. The CDR3 region has the DNA TGTGCCAGCTCACCTCCGGGACGGAAGAGCTCCTACGAGCAGTACTTC. Translation: CASSPPGRKSSYEQYF.

In nucleotides, the CDR3 is TGCAGTGCTAGGCCCTCGGGAAGGGGGAATGAAAAACTGTTTTTT. Its translation is CSARPSGRGNEKLFF. The chain recombines TRBV20-1 with TRBJ1-4; tentative D call: TRBD1 (6 bases). V shed 3 bases and J shed 5 bases, with 16 bases lying between them. Germline V CDR1 and CDR2: DFQATT, SNEGSKA (reference sequence). The length of the CDR3 is 15 residues.

The genes are TRBV20-1 and TRBJ1-2, with D tentatively TRBD1 (5 bases). CDR3 length equals 13 residues. The germline CDR1 and CDR2 sequences are DFQATT and SNEGSKA (reference sequence). With 4 bases removed from V and 6 bases from J, the gap between germline ends came to 15 bases. Here the CDR3 DNA reads TGCAGTGCTACATTGCAGGGTAGACATGGCTACACCTTC. Protein product: CSATLQGRHGYTF.

This clonotype was counted only a few times. The gene calls are TRBV29-1 and TRBJ1-1; TRBD1 is a possible D gene (6 bases). The germline V gene encodes CDR1 SQVTM and CDR2 ANQGSEA. This CDR3 region has 14 residues. Trimming left V 2 bases short and J 6 bases short, with 16 bases between. CDR3 loop: CSVELPETGPEAFF. CDR3 DNA: TGCAGCGTTGAACTCCCTGAGACAGGACCTGAAGCTTTCTTT.